At least ten counts were recorded for the clone carrying this TCR beta chain. Its target is unknown. The unsorted libraries had their origin in 2 million PBMCs stored at -80 C. This specimen comes from a study of neurological immune-mediated disorders. Study findings and constraints: In HTLV-1-associated myelopathy, TCR clonal expansion was greatest, whereas multiple sclerosis had the least, falling below healthy controls. Association with the multiple sclerosis repertoire cluster was not found for any clinical or MRI feature.

Trimming took off 3 bases at V and 4 bases at J, with 16 bases between the two ends. CDR1 is DFQATT and CDR2 is SNEGSKA in the germline V gene (reference sequence). The CDR3 spans 14 residues. Synthesis of cDNA was carried out by template-switch 5'RACE. The reaction used 10-nucleotide random UMIs. TCRdb reprocessed the 5' RACE reads with MiXCR, giving one entry per CDR3 protein. The data contain 75,000 to 80,000 distinct CDR3 sequences, 4.5% to 6.5% of them seen just once; the ten biggest clones take up 2% to 2.5%. Sequenced material: PBMCs. The chain carries TRBV20-1 and TRBJ2-7; TRBD2 might be the D (6 bases). This clonotype was sampled from a woman aged 25 to 45 with multiple sclerosis. CDR3 region: CSARAGTAIYEQYF. CDR3 nucleotides: TGCAGTGCTAGGGCCGGGACTGCGATATACGAGCAGTACTTC.